The rows below give T cell receptor beta chains drawn from one sample of a study of spatial heterogeneity in lung cancer. TCRdb fed the 5' RACE reads into MiXCR, producing one record per CDR3 protein. The profile shows roughly 50,000 distinct CDR3 sequences, roughly 7.6% of them singletons. Here the sequenced sample was PBMCs, taken at surgery. These receptors originate from a female donor with early-stage non-small cell lung cancer. CDR3s include the opening cysteine and the closing phenylalanine or tryptophan. D genes are given only for firm matches. Clone size is given for some rows only: seen once, a few or many times, or a class if the clone is expanded.

d_gene	abundance	j_gene	v_gene	CDR3nt	CDR3aa
TRBD1	-	TRBJ1-1	TRBV5-4	TGTGCCAGCAGCGCCGGGACAGGCCCTTTCTTT	CASSAGTGPFF
-	many	TRBJ2-2	TRBV6-5	TGTGCCAGCAGTTACTCGGGGACCCGGGGAGGAATAACCGGGGAGCTGTTTTTT	CASSYSGTRGGITGELFF
TRBD2	few	TRBJ2-3	TRBV2	TGTGCCAGCACCACCCTAGCGGGGGGCCAGGCAGATACGCAGTATTTT	CASTTLAGGQADTQYF
TRBD2	few	TRBJ2-1	TRBV4-1	TGCGCCAGCAGCCAGCGGATTAGCGGGGGTAGCTCCTACAATGAGCAGTTCTTC	CASSQRISGGSSYNEQFF
TRBD1	-	TRBJ1-5	TRBV30	TGTGCCTGGAGTGACAGGGGAAATCAGCCCCAGCATTTT	CAWSDRGNQPQHF
TRBD2	few	TRBJ2-7	TRBV5-1	TGCGCCAGCAGCTTGGAGCGGGATCAGGTAGGCGAGCAGTACTTC	CASSLERDQVGEQYF
-	-	TRBJ2-3	TRBV6-2/TRBV6-3	TGTGCCAGCATTCGTTCCCGGCAACCTAAGGATACGCGGTATTTT	CASIRSRQPKDTRYF
-	-	TRBJ1-2	TRBV28	TGTGCCAGCAGTATCCAGGGGTACTATGGCTACACCTTC	CASSIQGYYGYTF
TRBD1	many	TRBJ1-2	TRBV4-2	TGTGCCAGCAGCCAAGATGAACAGGGGGGACAAGTCTATGGCTACACCTTC	CASSQDEQGGQVYGYTF
-	many	TRBJ1-1	TRBV28	TGTGCCAGCAGATGGACAGCGGGGAACACTGAAGCTTTCTTT	CASRWTAGNTEAFF
-	few	TRBJ1-2	TRBV7-9	TGTGCCAGCAGCTCTGACAGTCCGGGCTCCCTCTTC	CASSSDSPGSLF
-	few	TRBJ1-2	TRBV10-3	TGTGCCATCAGTGAGGGATCGGGGGTCTCCCATGGCTACACCTTC	CAISEGSGVSHGYTF
-	few	TRBJ1-6	TRBV5-1	TGCGCCAGCAGCGGGAGGGTATACGGTGAACCCCTCCACTTT	CASSGRVYGEPLHF
-	-	TRBJ2-3	TRBV5-4	TGTGCCAGCAGCTTGGGGGGGAGGACAGATACGCAGTATTTT	CASSLGGRTDTQYF
-	many	TRBJ2-2	TRBV4-3	TGCGCCAGCAGCCAAGGGGCTTGGAACACCGGGGAGCTGTTTTTT	CASSQGAWNTGELFF
-	few	TRBJ1-4	TRBV5-1	TGCGCCAGCAGCTTGGGGTGGGAATCCGGGCCGAATGAAAAACTGTTTTTT	CASSLGWESGPNEKLFF
TRBD2	many	TRBJ2-7	TRBV12-3/TRBV12-4	TGTGCCAGCAGTAACCTCCGGGCGGGGGGCTACGAGCAGTACTTC	CASSNLRAGGYEQYF
-	many	TRBJ2-1	TRBV5-6	TGTGCCAGCAGCTTGGCCCCGGGGTTCGGTCAGATTTACAATGAGCAGTTCTTC	CASSLAPGFGQIYNEQFF